This passage covers 12 T cell receptor beta chains from one sample sequenced in a study of T cells after yellow fever vaccination. TCRdb independently ran MiXCR on the 5' RACE reads; one entry per CDR3 protein. The sample lists 200,000 to 250,000 distinct CDR3 sequences, 6.5% to 8.5% occurring once. This material consisted of CD4+ T cells sorted from PBMCs, taken 15 days after the yellow fever booster vaccination. The source of these receptors is a man younger than 40 who received the YFV17D yellow fever vaccine.

This clonotype was observed many times. CDR3 residues: CAIRAGLAGSYNEQFF. The DNA of the CDR3 is TGTGCCATCAGGGCGGGACTAGCTGGATCCTACAATGAGCAGTTCTTC. The chain uses TRBV10-3 and TRBJ2-1; 9 positions match TRBD2. V was pared by 6 bases and J by 1 base, with 7 bases of the junction left unmatched. Germline V gene data show CDR1 as ENHRY and CDR2 as SYGVKD. The CDR3 is 16 residues long.

A few counts support this clonotype. V and J are TRBV20-1 and TRBJ1-5; D is perhaps TRBD1 (5 bases). CDR3 length equals 12 residues. Germline CDR1 and CDR2: DFQATT and SNEGSKA (reference sequence). With 5 bases removed from V and 10 bases from J, the gap between germline ends came to 15 bases. The CDR3 region is CSAPLGGGPQHF. DNA of the CDR3: TGCAGTGCTCCCCTGGGGGGTGGACCCCAGCATTTT.

This clonotype was found a few times. The chain joins TRBV5-1 to TRBJ2-1; TRBD2 agrees at 7 bases. The CDR3 is made up of 13 amino acids. Trimming cost V 5 bases and J 8 bases; bases outside gene matches: 7. The germline V gene has CDR1 SGHRS and CDR2 YFSETQ. The CDR3 nucleotides read TGCGCCAGCAGGCCAGCGGGAATTGATGAGCAGTTCTTC. It translates to CASRPAGIDEQFF. The full variable domain, with the rest looked up from reference TRBV5-1 and TRBJ2-1, is KAGVTQTPRYLIKTRGQQVTLSCSPISGHRSVSWYQQTPGQGLQFLFEYFSETQRNKGNFPGRFSGRQFSNSRSEMNVSTLELGDSALYLCASRPAGIDEQFFGPGTRLTVL.

Points on this clonotype: Germline is not matched at one junction end, which may reflect a read error. The rearrangement joins TRBV4-1 to TRBJ2-3; perhaps TRBD2 as D (5 bases). Germline V gene sequence: CDR1 MGHRA, CDR2 YSYEKL. There are 15 residues in the CDR3. The chain's CDR3 is CACSPQRVFGDTQYF. CDR3 bases: TGTGCCTGCAGCCCGCAGAGGGTGTTCGGAGATACGCAGTATTTT.

This clonotype was recorded at least ten times. The J gene is TRBJ2-2, the V gene TRBV12-3 or TRBV12-4; unclear D gene. Trimming removed 4 bases from V and 0 bases from J, with 9 bases in between. This CDR3 spans 15 amino acids. The CDR3 DNA sequence: TGTGCCAGCAGTTGGGATAGAACGAACACCGGGGAGCTGTTTTTT. Its translation: CASSWDRTNTGELFF.

This clonotype was detected only a few times. The rearrangement joins TRBV6-1 to TRBJ1-5; D is perhaps TRBD1 (6 bases). Germline CDR1 and CDR2: MNHNS and SASEGT. Trimming removed 3 bases from V and 5 bases from J, with 11 bases in between. The CDR3 has 14 amino acids. CDR3 bases: TGTGCCAGCAGTGAGAGGTGGGGGCATCAGCCCCAGCATTTT. This encodes CASSERWGHQPQHF.

This clonotype was detected only a few times. The chain employs TRBV4-2 and TRBJ2-3; D may be TRBD1 or TRBD2 (6 bases each). Trimming took 5 bases from V and 5 from J, leaving 17 bases between them. Germline CDR1 LGHNA, CDR2 YNFKEQ. This CDR3 has 15 amino acids. In DNA form, the CDR3 reads TGTGCCAGCAGCTTTCGACTAGAGGGGGAAGATACGCAGTATTTT. As protein: CASSFRLEGEDTQYF.

The rearrangement uses TRBV6-5 and TRBJ2-5; 7 positions agree with TRBD2. The J segment lost 5 bases and the V segment lost 0 bases, leaving 9 bases of the junction unmatched. The germline V gene has CDR1 MNHEY and CDR2 SVGAGI. This CDR3 contains 16 residues. For the CDR3, the DNA is TGTGCCAGCAGTTACTCGGTGACTAGCCTTGGGGAGACCCAGTACTTC. Protein: CASSYSVTSLGETQYF.

This chain connects TRBV25-1 to TRBJ2-2, with D perhaps given as TRBD1 or TRBD2 (6 bases each). Germline loops: CDR1 MGHDK, CDR2 SYGVNS. This CDR3 has 17 amino acids. V was cut by 2 bases and J by 4 bases, with 17 bases left in between. CDR3 region: CASSEGGLAKSTGELFF. CDR3 in DNA: TGTGCCAGCAGTGAAGGGGGGCTAGCTAAGAGCACCGGGGAGCTGTTTTTT.

This clonotype was recorded many times. The V gene is TRBV5-1, the J gene TRBJ2-5; TRBD2 matches at 7 bases. V shed 4 bases, J shed 2 bases, and the junction held 8 bases outside the gene matches. The germline CDR1 and CDR2 sequences are SGHRS and YFSETQ. The CDR3 sequence is 15 residues long. CDR3 residues: CASSGGGGSQETQYF. DNA for the CDR3: TGCGCCAGCAGCGGAGGCGGGGGATCTCAAGAGACCCAGTACTTC.

This clonotype appeared a few times. The V call is TRBV20-1, the J call TRBJ2-7, with D possibly matching TRBD1 (6 bases). The CDR3 covers 13 residues. Germline V gene lookup returns CDR1 DFQATT and CDR2 SNEGSKA (reference sequence). Trimming took 6 bases from V and 4 from J, leaving 16 bases between them. Written as DNA, the CDR3 is TGCAGTGCCCCGAAGGACAGAGTTTACGAGCAGTACTTC. Translated: CSAPKDRVYEQYF.

This clonotype has a count of ten or more. This rearrangement joins TRBV6-5 to TRBJ2-4; D is unclear. Trimming took 0 bases from V and 1 from J, leaving 19 bases between them. The CDR3 has 19 residues. CDR1 and CDR2 from the germline V gene are MNHEY and SVGAGI. The CDR3 here is CASSYSKVRFPSAKNIQYF. The CDR3 DNA is TGTGCCAGCAGTTACTCGAAGGTCCGATTCCCCTCGGCCAAAAACATTCAGTACTTC.